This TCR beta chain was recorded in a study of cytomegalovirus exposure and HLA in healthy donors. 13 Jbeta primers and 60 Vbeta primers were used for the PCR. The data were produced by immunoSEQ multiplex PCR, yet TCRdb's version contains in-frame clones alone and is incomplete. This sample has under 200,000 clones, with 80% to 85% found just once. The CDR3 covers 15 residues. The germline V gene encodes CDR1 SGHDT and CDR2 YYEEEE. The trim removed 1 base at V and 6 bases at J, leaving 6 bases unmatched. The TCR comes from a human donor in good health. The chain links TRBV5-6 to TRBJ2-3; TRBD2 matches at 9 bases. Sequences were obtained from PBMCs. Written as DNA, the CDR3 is TGTGCCAGCAGCTTGTCAGCGGGGGGTATGGATACGCAGTATTTT. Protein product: CASSLSAGGMDTQYF.